This TCR beta chain was recorded in a study of blood T cell repertoires in COVID-19. Study-level information: Samples taken during acute and convalescent COVID-19 were collected in the United States, Italy and Spain.

The protocol was immunoSEQ multiplex PCR, while the TCRdb copy is restricted to in-frame clones and leaves out a portion. Here the sample spans about 350,000 clones, roughly nine tenths being singletons. The germline gives CDR1 MNHNS, CDR2 SASEGT. V lost 2 bases and J 8 bases, leaving 19 bases between the germline ends. This CDR3 spans 16 amino acids. The receptor's source is an older woman with COVID-19, enrolled during active disease. The chain is built from TRBV6-1 and TRBJ1-3, with D unclear. The sequenced sample was peripheral blood. CDR3 DNA sequence: TGTGCCAGCAGTGAATGGAGCCACCACTCCGGGGACACCATATATTTT. Its translation is CASSEWSHHSGDTIYF.